The entry below gives a single T cell receptor (beta chain) sequence along with its context. The table lists this clonotype with many counts. Its target antigen remains unknown. No much larger clonotype is one base removed from it; base qualities were not supplied. The sample originates from a study of T-cell reconstitution after alpha-beta-depleted transplantation in children (dated by TCRdb to 2015 to 2016). For the study in its entirety: The study quantitatively tracked T-cell immune reconstitution after TCRalphabeta/CD19-depleted allogeneic hematopoietic cell transplantation in children using TCR repertoire profiling.

Results the study describes overall, beyond this receptor: Over the following months the frequencies of hyperexpanded clones went down, and after one year T-cell counts and TCRbeta diversity were mostly credited to newly produced T cells. In some patients, the high TCRbeta diversity seen at day 60 was put down to recipient T cells and intrathymic progenitors that had survived conditioning. Apparently early alphabetaT-cell count recovery about two months after transplant reportedly relied on only several hundred rapidly expanded clones derived from non-depleted graft cells.

Library preparation employed PCR. TCRdb lists the instrument as Illumina HiSeq 2500. Molecular barcoding was employed in the preparation of TCR libraries, with unique molecular identifiers being used to normalize TCRbeta repertoire quantification. Using fastp trimming at Q25 and MiXCR clonotype assembly, TCRdb reanalyzed the public sequencing data and kept in-frame beta chains. Under each unique CDR3 protein, matching rows form one entry showing the most common genes and DNA. The sample records over 85,000 distinct CDR3 sequences, about 6% of which are singletons. Jointly, the top ten make up 6.1% of the sample. The CDR3 runs 16 residues from the cysteine to the phenylalanine. The sequence is cut down to CDR3 DNA, 48 bases in frame from base 1. The germline V gene specifies MDHEN as CDR1 and SYDVKM as CDR2. V lost 4 bases and J lost 0 bases; the stretch between them is 10 bases long. The sample's time point label, decoded: day 60 (about 2 months) after transplantation. The sample's treatment or condition label, in plain terms: allogeneic hematopoietic cell transplantation with graft depleted of TCRalphabeta T cells and CD19 B cells. The transplant recipients were children given TCRalphabeta/CD19-depleted allogeneic hematopoietic cell grafts.

The V gene is TRBV28 and the J gene is TRBJ1-6, and TRBD1 may be the D gene, going by 6 matching bases. The clonotype comes from a female patient between 2 and 15 years old who had a stem cell transplant for Fanconi anemia, so the T cells may come from the graft donor. Sequenced here: PBMCs, mostly from graft donor cells, sampled 60 days after TCRalphabeta/CD19-depleted stem cell transplant. The nucleotide sequence is TGTGCCAGCAGTTACAGGGACCCCTCCTATAATTCACCCCTCCACTTT. It specifies CASSYRDPSYNSPLHF. Extended through the reference TRBV28 and TRBJ1-6 proteins, this CDR3 yields the full variable domain: DVKVTQSSRYLVKRTGEKVFLECVQDMDHENMFWYRQDPGLGLRLIYFSYDVKMKEKGDIPEGYSVSREKKERFSLILESASTNQTSMYLCASSYRDPSYNSPLHFGNGTRLTVT.